These T cell receptor beta chains were read from a single sample in a study of PD-1 blockade in classical Hodgkin lymphoma. TCRdb's table, derived via immunoSEQ multiplex PCR, lists solely in-frame clones and lacks some. The sample has around 91,000 clones; roughly 76% are singletons. Here the sequenced sample was peripheral blood mononuclear cells (PBMCs), taken before the second cycle of nivolumab. Receptor source: a human donor with classical Hodgkin lymphoma. The CDR3 runs from the conserved cysteine through the conserved F or W. The D gene is left open where the match is weak. Size tells how often a clone was seen (once, few, many) or the class of an expanded clone, and some rows leave it out.

V gene,J gene,D gene,clone size,CDR3 protein,CDR3 DNA
TRBV27,TRBJ1-2,TRBD1,few,CASSGTGGLGLAGYTF,TGTGCCAGCAGTGGGACAGGGGGGCTCGGCCTGGCCGGCTACACCTTC
TRBV6-5,TRBJ1-2,TRBD1,once,CASSSSDRLYGYTF,TGTGCCAGCAGTTCGTCGGACAGGCTCTATGGCTACACCTTC
TRBV5-1,TRBJ2-1,NA,NA,CASSLNYNEQFF,TGCGCCAGCAGCTTGAATTACAATGAGCAGTTCTTC
TRBV9,TRBJ2-1,TRBD2,NA,CASSSRGEYNEQFF,TGTGCCAGCAGCTCCCGGGGGGAATACAATGAGCAGTTCTTC
TRBV29-1,TRBJ2-7,NA,NA,CSVNVDLSYEQYF,TGCAGCGTTAACGTCGACCTCTCCTACGAGCAGTACTTC
TRBV6-6,TRBJ1-2,NA,NA,CASSLWEDSNYGYTF,TGTGCCAGCAGTCTCTGGGAGGATTCCAACTATGGCTACACCTTC
TRBV18,TRBJ1-5,NA,few,CASSPSQLYQPQHF,TGTGCCAGCTCACCAAGCCAACTGTATCAGCCCCAGCATTTT
TRBV29-1,TRBJ1-2,TRBD1,NA,CSVPFVLDREVNYGYTF,TGCAGCGTCCCGTTTGTCCTCGACAGGGAAGTTAACTATGGCTACACCTTC
TRBV7-2,TRBJ2-6,TRBD1,NA,CASSPTTGSGANVLTF,TGTGCCAGCAGCCCAACGACAGGGTCCGGGGCCAACGTCCTGACTTTC
TRBV4-1,TRBJ1-3,NA,few,CASSQDRGVGNTIYF,TGCGCCAGCAGCCAAGATCGGGGGGTTGGAAACACCATATATTTT
TRBV18,TRBJ2-5,NA,NA,CASSPQETQYF,TGTGCCAGCTCCCCACAAGAGACCCAGTACTTC
TRBV5-4,TRBJ2-2,TRBD2,NA,CASSPWTSGNTGELFF,TGTGCCAGCAGCCCGTGGACTAGCGGGAACACCGGGGAGCTGTTTTTT
TRBV9,TRBJ2-1,NA,few,CASSVDLASEQFF,TGTGCCAGCAGCGTAGACCTAGCCTCTGAGCAGTTCTTC
TRBV5-1,TRBJ2-5,NA,NA,CASSRDAGLQETQYF,TGCGCCAGCAGCCGGGACGCGGGACTCCAAGAGACCCAGTACTTC
TRBV29-1,TRBJ2-5,NA,NA,CSVAKQGVTETQYF,TGCAGCGTTGCAAAACAGGGTGTAACAGAGACCCAGTACTTC
TRBV11-2,TRBJ2-1,TRBD1,NA,CASSLEDRVGYNEQFF,TGTGCCAGCAGCTTAGAGGACAGGGTGGGTTACAATGAGCAGTTCTTC
TRBV4-2,TRBJ2-1,NA,NA,CASSQEASGTGDEQFF,TGTGCCAGCAGCCAAGAGGCTAGCGGGACAGGGGATGAGCAGTTCTTC
TRBV21-1,TRBJ1-5,NA,NA,CASSKLSVDRGRQPQHF,TGTGCCAGCAGCAAATTAAGTGTGGACAGGGGACGACAGCCCCAGCATTTT
TRBV6-1,TRBJ1-1,TRBD1,NA,CASSNRGPNTEAFF,TGTGCCAGCAGTAACAGGGGGCCGAACACTGAAGCTTTCTTT
TRBV7-2,TRBJ2-3,NA,once,CASSPGQRGQYF,TGTGCCAGCAGCCCCGGACAGAGGGGGCAGTATTTT
TRBV29-1,TRBJ2-1,TRBD2,NA,CSVRTSGPYNEQFF,TGCAGCGTTCGGACTAGCGGGCCCTACAATGAGCAGTTCTTC
TRBV19,TRBJ1-2,TRBD1,NA,CASSPTGTVNYGYTF,TGTGCCAGTAGTCCAACAGGGACAGTTAACTATGGCTACACCTTC
TRBV30,TRBJ2-1,NA,NA,CAWSPPGHRTYNEQFF,TGTGCCTGGAGTCCTCCGGGACATAGAACCTACAATGAGCAGTTCTTC
TRBV6-1,TRBJ1-1,NA,NA,CASSVGGLRGTATEAFF,TGTGCCAGCAGTGTGGGGGGCCTCAGGGGTACGGCCACTGAAGCTTTCTTT
TRBV27,TRBJ2-5,TRBD1,NA,CASAPGQVYRETQYF,TGTGCCAGCGCTCCAGGACAGGTTTATCGAGAGACCCAGTACTTC
TRBV5-8,TRBJ2-3,TRBD1,NA,CASSLGQGSTDTQYF,TGTGCCAGCAGCTTGGGACAGGGGAGCACAGATACGCAGTATTTT
TRBV5-4,TRBJ1-4,NA,NA,CASSRDGGPSSLEKLFF,TGTGCCAGCAGCCGGGACGGAGGACCTTCCTCACTTGAAAAACTGTTTTTT
TRBV7-2,TRBJ1-1,NA,NA,CASSYDRNWGTEAFF,TGTGCCAGCAGCTACGACCGTAACTGGGGCACTGAAGCTTTCTTT
TRBV19,TRBJ1-1,NA,NA,CASSLLGGGEAFF,TGTGCCAGTAGTCTACTGGGAGGTGGTGAAGCTTTCTTT
TRBV5-1,TRBJ1-1,TRBD1,NA,CASSLATGGLVATEAFF,TGCGCCAGCAGCTTGGCGACAGGGGGCCTTGTGGCGACTGAAGCTTTCTTT
TRBV5-1,TRBJ2-7,NA,NA,CASSSPTYEQYF,TGCGCCAGCAGCTCCCCCACCTACGAGCAGTACTTC
TRBV7-3,TRBJ2-2,NA,NA,CASSLWYTGELFF,TGTGCCAGCAGCTTATGGTACACCGGGGAGCTGTTTTTT
TRBV5-1,TRBJ2-7,NA,once,CASRRGGGEQYF,TGCGCCAGCAGAAGGGGAGGAGGCGAGCAGTACTTC
TRBV9,TRBJ2-3,TRBD2,NA,CASSVVFGGGRNTQYF,TGTGCCAGCAGCGTAGTCTTCGGGGGGGGACGCAATACGCAGTATTTT
TRBV19,TRBJ1-2,TRBD1,few,CASSMTGSYGYTF,TGTGCCAGTAGTATGACAGGGAGCTATGGCTACACCTTC
TRBV11-1,TRBJ2-1,NA,NA,CASSLGRTVGFF,TGTGCCAGCAGCTTGGGACGGACAGTCGGGTTCTTC
TRBV30,TRBJ2-1,TRBD1,NA,CAWSRDRVKGYNEQFF,TGTGCCTGGAGCCGGGACAGGGTTAAAGGGTACAATGAGCAGTTCTTC
TRBV19,TRBJ2-7,NA,NA,CASSINGGGVYYEQYF,TGTGCCAGTAGTATAAATGGCGGAGGGGTTTATTACGAGCAGTACTTC
TRBV30,TRBJ1-3,NA,NA,CAWSAGTRTGNTIYF,TGTGCCTGGAGTGCTGGGACCCGCACTGGAAACACCATATATTTT
TRBV7-2,TRBJ1-2,NA,NA,CASSLRSNYGYTF,TGTGCCAGCAGCTTACGGAGTAACTATGGCTACACCTTC
TRBV11-1,TRBJ2-3,TRBD2,NA,CASRRTSGRLDTQYF,TGTGCCAGCAGGCGGACTAGCGGGAGATTAGATACGCAGTATTTT
TRBV13,TRBJ1-2,TRBD1,NA,CASSEWDRRFYGYTF,TGTGCCAGCAGCGAGTGGGACAGGAGGTTCTATGGCTACACCTTC
TRBV30,TRBJ2-3,TRBD2,NA,CAWSVLAGGPADTQYF,TGTGCCTGGAGTGTTTTAGCGGGAGGCCCGGCAGATACGCAGTATTTT
TRBV29-1,TRBJ1-1,NA,few,CSVGMTNTEAFF,TGCAGCGTTGGGATGACGAACACTGAAGCTTTCTTT
TRBV10-1,TRBJ2-3,NA,NA,CASSSGQARESDTQYF,NA